One sample yielded the 22 T cell receptor beta chains listed below, sequenced in a study of CD8 T cells in Susac syndrome. An amount of RNA that ranged from 0.5 to 1 ug was reverse transcribed with random hexamers. One entry per CDR3 protein, called by TCRdb with MiXCR from the immunoSEQ multiplex PCR reads. This table has about 94,000 distinct CDR3 sequences, roughly 94% appearing once. The source material was CD4+ T cells from PBMCs. The receptors come from a human donor with Susac syndrome.

The chain uses TRBV23-1 and TRBJ2-7, with D possibly being TRBD1 (6 bases). TRBV23-1 belongs to the ORF category, with a function that is uncertain. This CDR3 spans 16 amino acids. Trimming left V 0 bases short and J 0 bases short, with 12 bases between. In DNA form, the CDR3 reads TGCGCCAGCAGTCAATCGCGACAGGTTAGCTCCTACGAGCAGTACTTC. It translates to CASSQSRQVSSYEQYF.

The chain carries TRBV12-3 or TRBV12-4 and TRBJ2-7; D is undetermined. Trimming took off 7 bases at V and 3 bases at J, with 7 bases between the two ends. The CDR3 has 11 amino acids. The CDR3 nucleotides read TGTGCCAGCACCATCCACTACGAGCAGTACTTC. It yields the protein CASTIHYEQYF.

V and J are TRBV29-1 and TRBJ2-3; tentatively, D is TRBD2 (6 bases). V was clipped by 3 bases and J by 0 bases, with 13 bases between them. From germline, CDR1 is SQVTM and CDR2 ANQGSEA. The CDR3 is made up of 15 amino acids. The CDR3: CSVEAAGTSTDTQYF. For the CDR3, the DNA is TGCAGCGTTGAGGCAGCGGGCACTAGCACAGATACGCAGTATTTT.

The chain combines TRBV7-9 with TRBJ1-5; a possible D gene is TRBD1 (5 bases). V was shortened by 4 bases and J by 1 base, with 11 bases between the two germline ends. The V gene's germline CDR1 is SEHNR and CDR2 FQNEAQ (reference sequence). The length of the CDR3 is 15 residues. CDR3 coding DNA: TGTGCCAGCAGCTCGGCTGGGGGAAGCAATCAGCCCCAGCATTTT. As protein: CASSSAGGSNQPQHF. The complete variable domain, with remaining parts taken from reference TRBV7-9 and TRBJ1-5, reads DTGVSQNPRHKITKRGQNVTFRCDPISEHNRLYWYRQTLGQGPEFLTYFQNEAQLEKSRLLSDRFSAERPKGSFSTLEIQRTEQGDSAMYLCASSSAGGSNQPQHFGDGTRLSIL.

V usage is TRBV20-1 and J usage is TRBJ2-7, with D perhaps given as TRBD1 or TRBD2 (5 bases each). The V end was cut by 4 bases, the J end by 6 bases, with 16 bases between. CDR1 and CDR2 (germline): DFQATT, SNEGSKA (reference sequence). The CDR3 covers 13 residues. CDR3 region: CSATRDAAPEQYF. For the CDR3, the DNA is TGCAGTGCTACCCGGGACGCCGCTCCCGAGCAGTACTTC.

This sequence joins TRBV20-1 and TRBJ2-3; possibly TRBD1 or TRBD2 for D (6 bases each). V lost 3 bases and J 5 bases, leaving 9 bases between the germline ends. CDR1 and CDR2 from the germline V gene are DFQATT and SNEGSKA (reference sequence). CDR3 length: 12 amino acids. CDR3 in DNA: TGCAGTGCTAGGGAGGGGGGAGATACGCAGTATTTT. Residues: CSAREGGDTQYF.

The chain uses TRBV12-3 or TRBV12-4 and TRBJ1-1; 8 bases are shared with TRBD1. The CDR3 consists of 15 residues. Losses at the gene ends were 8 bases for V and 4 bases for J; bases not matched to a gene: 12. The CDR3 coding sequence is TGTGCCAGCCCCCCCCAGACAGGGGCGCGCACTGAAGCTTTCTTT. Amino acid sequence: CASPPQTGARTEAFF.

This clonotype has a single count. CDR3 in DNA: TGCAGTGCTAGAGGACAGGGAAACATTCAGTACTTC. Protein: CSARGQGNIQYF. V usage is TRBV20-1 and J usage is TRBJ2-4; the match to TRBD1 covers 7 bases. Germline V gene sequence: CDR1 DFQATT, CDR2 SNEGSKA (reference sequence). J was trimmed by 6 bases and V by 1 base; bases with no gene match: 0. The CDR3 is made up of 12 amino acids.

V is TRBV30 and J is TRBJ2-1; D may be TRBD1 or TRBD2 (5 bases each). Germline CDR1 reads GTSNPN; CDR2 reads SVGIG (reference sequence). The CDR3 has 14 amino acids. The V end was cut by 4 bases, the J end by 4 bases, with 14 bases between. The CDR3 loop reads CAWIPPGTYNEQFF. CDR3 DNA sequence: TGTGCCTGGATTCCTCCTGGGACGTACAATGAGCAGTTCTTC.

The rearrangement links TRBV12-3 or TRBV12-4 to TRBJ1-2; D is ambiguous. The CDR3 extends over 12 amino acids. The V and J ends lost 8 bases and 6 bases respectively, with 13 bases between them. Here the CDR3 DNA reads TGTGCCAGCTCCCGGGCCGGTGATGGCTACACCTTC. This codes for CASSRAGDGYTF.

V is TRBV9 and J is TRBJ2-7; TRBD1 might be the D (6 bases). This CDR3 spans 15 amino acids. CDR1 is SGDLS and CDR2 is YYNGEE in the germline V gene. The V and J ends lost 0 bases and 6 bases respectively, with 16 bases between them. The CDR3 loop is CASSVEGGRTGEQYF. The CDR3 DNA is TGTGCCAGCAGCGTAGAAGGGGGACGCACGGGCGAGCAGTACTTC.

J is TRBJ2-5 and V is TRBV29-1; no clear D gene. The CDR3 length is 12 residues. The V and J ends lost 4 bases and 0 bases respectively, with 6 bases between them. Germline V gives CDR1 SQVTM, CDR2 ANQGSEA. CDR3 residues: CSVAGNQETQYF. The CDR3 bases are TGCAGCGTTGCTGGTAACCAAGAGACCCAGTACTTC.

The chain couples TRBV30 to TRBJ1-6, with unresolved D. Trimming stripped 2 bases from V and 16 bases from J, with 9 bases between. This CDR3 region has 10 residues. CDR1 is GTSNPN, CDR2 SVGIG, per germline (reference sequence). This CDR3 reads CAWSTRTLHF. Here the CDR3 DNA reads TGTGCCTGGAGTACGCGGACTCTCCACTTT.

The chain recombines TRBV7-9 with TRBJ2-7, with 9 positions matching TRBD1. This CDR3 has 16 residues. V lost 2 bases, J lost 0 bases, and 5 bases stayed unmatched. Germline V CDR1 and CDR2: SEHNR, FQNEAQ (reference sequence). This CDR3 is CASSLRRGQGSYEQYF. The DNA for the CDR3 is TGTGCCAGCAGCTTAAGGAGGGGACAGGGCTCCTACGAGCAGTACTTC.

CDR3 amino acids: CASSVMGAITDTQYF. The CDR3 DNA reads as TGTGCCAGCAGCGTAATGGGGGCGATCACAGATACGCAGTATTTT. The chain carries TRBV9 and TRBJ2-3, with D possibly being TRBD1 (6 bases). V lost 1 base and J 2 bases, leaving 11 bases between the germline ends. Germline assignment: CDR1 SGDLS and CDR2 YYNGEE. This CDR3 region has 15 residues.

The CDR3 sequence: CASSHQQGYGANVLTF. In DNA, the CDR3 is TGCGCCAGCAGCCATCAACAGGGGTATGGGGCCAACGTCCTGACTTTC. The V call is TRBV5-1, the J call TRBJ2-6; 7 bases fit TRBD1. The germline V gene encodes CDR1 SGHRS and CDR2 YFSETQ. The J segment lost 3 bases and the V segment lost 4 bases, leaving 7 bases of the junction unmatched. The CDR3 sequence is 16 residues long. The complete variable domain, with remaining parts taken from reference TRBV5-1 and TRBJ2-6, reads KAGVTQTPRYLIKTRGQQVTLSCSPISGHRSVSWYQQTPGQGLQFLFEYFSETQRNKGNFPGRFSGRQFSNSRSEMNVSTLELGDSALYLCASSHQQGYGANVLTFGAGSRLTVL.

V usage is TRBV28 and J usage is TRBJ1-2, with 9 bases lining up with TRBD1. The CDR3 runs 14 residues. Losses at the gene ends were 3 bases for V and 5 bases for J; bases not matched to a gene: 4. CDR1 MDHEN and CDR2 SYDVKM come from the germline V gene. This CDR3 is CASSLDRGAYGYTF. The CDR3 bases are TGTGCCAGCAGTTTGGACAGGGGAGCATATGGCTACACCTTC.

This chain uses TRBV3-1 with TRBJ1-1, with D unresolved. Trimming shortened V by 1 base and J by 7 bases, and 7 bases separated the two germline ends. The CDR3 has 12 residues. Germline V CDR1 and CDR2: LGHDT, YNNKEL (reference sequence). The DNA of the CDR3 is TGTGCCAGCAGCCAAGGAGACGGTGAAGCTTTCTTT. Translated, it gives CASSQGDGEAFF.

The gene calls are TRBV10-3 and TRBJ2-7; D possibly matches TRBD1 or TRBD2 (6 bases each). Between the trimmed V and J ends, which lost 7 bases and 5 bases, there was a span of 15 bases. The CDR3 contains 13 residues. The V gene's germline CDR1 is ENHRY and CDR2 SYGVKD. Written as DNA, the CDR3 is TGTGCCATCATGACGGGGGCGGGCAACGAGCAGTACTTC. This codes for CAIMTGAGNEQYF.

This rearrangement joins TRBV6-5 to TRBJ2-3; 7 bases match TRBD2. The V gene end was trimmed by 7 bases and the J gene end by 3 bases; junction bases not matched to a gene: 4. The CDR3 is 13 residues long. CDR1 is MNHEY and CDR2 is SVGAGI in the germline V gene. Written as DNA, the CDR3 is TGTGCCAGCACGCGGGGGAATACAGATACGCAGTATTTT. Translated, it gives CASTRGNTDTQYF.

CDR3 sequence (DNA): TGTGCCAGCAGTCAACCCGGAGAGACCCAGTACTTC. It encodes CASSQPGETQYF. This rearrangement joins TRBV7-3 to TRBJ2-5; D gene uncertain. Germline V CDR1 and CDR2: SGHTA, FQGTGA. V gave up 6 bases and J gave up 4 bases, with 9 bases separating them. The CDR3 is made up of 12 amino acids.

The chain links TRBV28 to TRBJ1-1; D unclear. V was clipped by 6 bases and J by 1 base, with 9 bases between them. From germline, CDR1 is MDHEN and CDR2 SYDVKM. The CDR3 contains 13 residues. CDR3 sequence reads: CASRGVGNTEAFF. In nucleotides, the CDR3 is TGTGCCAGCAGAGGAGTGGGGAACACTGAAGCTTTCTTT.